This T cell receptor beta chain was identified during a study of T cells after yellow fever vaccination (dated by TCRdb to the late 2010s). Turning to the overall study: Libraries from fractions with low cell numbers were prepared with the SMART-Seq v4 Ultra Low Input RNA kit. Two healthy male donors made up the cohort, one aged 18 to 29 years and the other aged 30 to 40 years. Bulk TCR alpha and beta repertoires were sequenced longitudinally to track T-cell clones before and after primary and booster YFV17D yellow fever vaccination. Blood was drawn at multiple timepoints before and after primary and secondary immunization, with bulk PBMC replicates and cell subsets isolated.

There are many counts of this clonotype. The antigen it recognizes is unknown. Base qualities are not at hand, and no much larger clone is one base apart. According to the study, the label for this sample's treatment or condition signals: live attenuated yellow fever vaccine strain. PBMCs were isolated from peripheral blood using a standard Ficoll-Paque protocol. CD4 and CD8 T-cell fractions were isolated with Dynabeads CD4 and CD8 positive selection kits. TriZol was used to extract RNA from bulk PBMCs, CD4 and CD8 fractions, and dextramer-positive and dextramer-negative fractions. On the study overall, not on this receptor specifically: Because the study included only two donors, the extent to which the findings can be generalized is limited. Computational filtering was required because FACS-sorted repertoires could contain abundant contaminating clonotypes from the bulk population. A small fraction of clonotypes showed up in both the CD4 and CD8 compartments, probably as a result of convergent recombination. Most clones expanded after primary vaccination were re-detected after the booster (about 95% of CD4 and around 88% of CD8), suggesting broad memory maintenance. Compared with the primary T-cell response, the secondary T-cell response was weaker but faster, peaking on day 5 rather than day 15.

Synthesis of TCR cDNA relied on 5'RACE template switching, a step that introduced a universal primer site along with unique molecular identifiers. Priming of cDNA synthesis was performed from both the TCR alpha and TCR beta constant segments. Library amplification involved two PCR steps, and the second step added sample barcodes and sequencing adapters. Libraries were sequenced on Illumina HiSeq 2500 (2x100 bp) or NovaSeq (2x150 bp). From the authors' description of their analysis: Reads were demultiplexed and collapsed into UMI consensus sequences with MIGEC, and V(D)J alignment was performed with MiXCR. Clonotypes responding to the vaccine were identified with edgeR on replicate PBMC samples, with the criteria of FDR below 0.01 and a log2 fold change above 5 up to day 15. Bulk clonotypes were assigned CD4 or CD8 identity according to which sequenced CD4 or CD8 repertoire held them at higher abundance. TCRdb took the public reads, trimmed them with fastp at Q25, ran MiXCR for clone calling and kept in-frame beta chains. Rows merge per CDR3 protein into single entries with the most common DNA and genes. The V and J calls and clone size are TCRdb's, not the authors'. This sample has over 110,000 distinct CDR3 sequences in its table, and 7.7% of those were observed once. The top ten constitute 0.55% to 0.9% of the sample.

The germline V gene encodes CDR1 DFQATT and CDR2 SNEGSKA (reference sequence). Germline trimming: 7 bases from V, 4 bases from J; junction bases outside gene matches: 5. The CDR3 runs 12 residues from the cysteine to the phenylalanine. The kept DNA is CDR3 alone, 36 bases in frame from the first base. This TCR derives from a man under 40 who received the YFV17D yellow fever vaccine. The source material was CD4+ T cells sorted from PBMCs, sampled 5 days after the yellow fever booster vaccination. The V gene is TRBV20-1 and the J gene is TRBJ1-2; TRBD1 matches 8 bases in the middle. The sequenced DNA: TGCAGTGTGGTGGACAGGGTCTATGGCTACACCTTC. Its protein reads: CSVVDRVYGYTF.